This T cell receptor beta chain appears in the sequencing data of a study of Ad26.COV2.S vaccination and SARS-CoV-2 variants (dated by TCRdb to the early 2020s). Regarding the complete study: Donors in the vaccine arm were drawn from COV1001, a multicentre, randomized, double-blind, placebo-controlled phase I-IIa trial testing Ad26.COV2.S in healthy adults. Investigators remained blinded to trial group allocation during experiments and outcome assessment. Ad26.COV2.S was administered intramuscularly at a dose of 5x10^10 or 1x10^11 viral particles, either as one shot or as two shots given 56 days apart. Trial participants were randomized into five groups of five, in which low-dose or high-dose Ad26.COV2.S was given once or twice, or placebo was given on both occasions. A total of 32 samples were included in the TCR-sequenced set, comprising roughly 20 Ad26.COV2.S vaccine recipients, 5 placebo recipients and 8 SARS-CoV-2 convalescent individuals. The specificity and breadth of SARS-CoV-2-reactive T cell receptors after Ad26.COV2.S vaccination were assessed by TCRbeta repertoire sequencing.

Beyond this particular receptor, the publication reports: It was noted by the authors that total T cell responses may have been underestimated by the TCR breadth and depth analyses. Higher spike-specific TCR breadth was observed in Ad26.COV2.S recipients than in placebo recipients (P = 0.0014). Substantial breadth of spike-specific CD8+ and CD4+ T cell responses was reported after vaccination. Non-spike TCR breadth was comparable between vaccine and placebo recipients, consistent with the vaccine containing only spike. The study was not powered to compare responses between vaccine doses or regimens.

TCRbeta CDR3 regions were sequenced with the immunoSEQ Assay. After extraction, genomic DNA underwent amplification by bias-controlled multiplex PCR, followed by high-throughput sequencing. As for the authors' bioinformatics: To quantify the absolute abundance of each unique TCRbeta CDR3 region, sequences were collapsed and filtered. T cell fraction was estimated by normalizing TCRbeta template counts to usable DNA, with usable DNA measured through amplification of reference genes found in all nucleated cells. Repertoire TCRs were annotated as SARS-CoV-2-specific when V gene, CDR3 amino acid sequence and J gene were exactly matched to a known reactive TCR set. The reference SARS-CoV-2 TCR set came from MIRA and was filtered for enrichment in COVID-19-positive ImmuneCODE repertoires, removing public or cross-reactive TCRs. Drawing on the MIRA antigens, annotated TCRs were analysed further at the level of specific ORF or position within ORF. Breadth was defined as the number of annotated unique rearrangements divided by the total number of unique productive rearrangements, and depth was defined as the summed frequency of the annotated unique rearrangements. Two-sided Wilcoxon rank-sum tests were applied when comparing TCR breadth between groups. Here the immuneACCESS table is served through TCRdb, limited to in-frame sequences with V and J called. Missing clones are a known gap in these copies; in checked studies unresolved V genes cover under half, and the rest lacks a known reason. That table furnishes V, J and clone size, whereas the DNA furnished D and trimming. The sample yields some 640,000 clones; roughly 90% were counted once. Approximately 1.5% of the sample comes from the top ten.

With respect to this clone: Its antigen target is currently unknown. No base quality values were provided; no much bigger clone lies one nucleotide off.

According to the study, the label for this sample's treatment or condition signals: roughly 20 received Ad26.COV2.S at low or high dose, single or two shots; roughly five received placebo; per-sample allocation not given. Repertoires of vaccine and placebo recipients were sequenced from samples taken on day 63 after the first injection. Between 29 July and 7 August 2020, Cohort 1b enrolled about two dozen adults aged 18-55 years at one site in Boston, USA. Ad26.COV2.S was a replication-incompetent adenovirus type 26 vector that expressed a prefusion-stabilized SARS-CoV-2 spike protein derived from the original Wuhan strain. From a lookup of the germline V gene, CDR1 and CDR2 are SGHVS and FQNEAQ. The CDR3 runs 11 amino acids, cysteine and phenylalanine included. The retained sequence is limited to the CDR3, 33 bases, with the frame set at the first base. The junction shows trimming of 1 base on V and 7 bases on J, plus 2 bases between the germline ends.

This clonotype was sampled from a person aged 18-60 years who received the Ad26.COV2.S COVID-19 vaccine or a placebo. Sequencing was performed on peripheral blood, taken in a trial of Ad26.COV2.S vaccine versus placebo. The rearrangement combines TRBV7-8 with TRBJ2-1; the D gene is not confidently resolved. The nucleotide sequence is given as TGTGCCAGCAGCTTAGAGAATGAGCAGTTCTTC. This translates into CASSLENEQFF.